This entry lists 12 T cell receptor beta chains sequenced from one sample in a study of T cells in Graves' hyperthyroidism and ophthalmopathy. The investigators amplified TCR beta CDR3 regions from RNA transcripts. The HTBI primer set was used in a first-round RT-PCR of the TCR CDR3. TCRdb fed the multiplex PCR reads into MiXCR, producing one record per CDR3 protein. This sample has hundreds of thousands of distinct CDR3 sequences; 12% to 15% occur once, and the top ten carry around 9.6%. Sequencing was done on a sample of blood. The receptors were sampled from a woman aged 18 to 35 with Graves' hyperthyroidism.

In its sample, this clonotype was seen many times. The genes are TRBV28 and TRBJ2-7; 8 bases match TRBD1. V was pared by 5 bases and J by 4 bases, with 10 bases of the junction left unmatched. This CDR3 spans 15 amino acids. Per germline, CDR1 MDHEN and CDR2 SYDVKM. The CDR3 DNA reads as TGTGCCAGCAGTGACCTGGGGACAGGTCCTTACGAGCAGTACTTC. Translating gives CASSDLGTGPYEQYF.

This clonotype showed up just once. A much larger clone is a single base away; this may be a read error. The CDR3 protein is CAGSSSRSINSYGYTF. DNA for the CDR3: TGTGCCGGCAGTTCGAGCAGGTCAATAAACTCCTATGGCTACACCTTC. The chain employs TRBV28 and TRBJ1-2, with unresolved D. This CDR3 spans 16 amino acids. The germline V gene encodes CDR1 MDHEN and CDR2 SYDVKM.

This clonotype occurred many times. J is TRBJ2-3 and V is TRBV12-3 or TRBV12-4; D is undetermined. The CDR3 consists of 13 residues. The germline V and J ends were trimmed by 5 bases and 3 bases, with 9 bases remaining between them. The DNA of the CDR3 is TGTGCCAGCAGTCCGACCCGGACAGATACGCAGTATTTT. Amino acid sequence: CASSPTRTDTQYF.

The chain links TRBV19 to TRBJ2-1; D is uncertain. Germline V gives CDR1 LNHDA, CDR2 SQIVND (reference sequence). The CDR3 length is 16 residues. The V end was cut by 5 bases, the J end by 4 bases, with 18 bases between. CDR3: CASSDVGALGYNEQFF. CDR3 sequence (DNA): TGTGCCAGTAGTGACGTCGGTGCTCTCGGGTACAATGAGCAGTTCTTC.

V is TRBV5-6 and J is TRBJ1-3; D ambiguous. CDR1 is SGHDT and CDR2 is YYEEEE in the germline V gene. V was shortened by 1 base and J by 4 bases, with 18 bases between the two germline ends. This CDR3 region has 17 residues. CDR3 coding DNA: TGTGCCAGCAGCTTGCGAGGACCGCCTGGATCCGGAAACACCATATATTTT. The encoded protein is CASSLRGPPGSGNTIYF.

The CDR3 DNA sequence: TGTGCCAGCAGTGAATCTGGGATGGTGGGAAAACTGTTTTTT. Its protein is CASSESGMVGKLFF. The chain has TRBV25-1 and TRBJ1-4, with D hard to call. V was cut by 1 base and J by 10 bases, with 13 bases left in between. Germline values: CDR1 MGHDK, CDR2 SYGVNS. This CDR3 contains 14 residues.

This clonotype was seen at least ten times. The CDR3 loop is CASSFGWGPSYEQYF. In DNA form, the CDR3 reads TGTGCCAGTAGCTTTGGTTGGGGGCCCTCCTACGAGCAGTACTTC. The V and J genes are TRBV19 and TRBJ2-7; D is possibly TRBD1 (6 bases). CDR1 and CDR2 (germline): LNHDA, SQIVND (reference sequence). With 6 bases removed from V and 0 bases from J, the gap between germline ends came to 15 bases. This CDR3 has 15 residues.

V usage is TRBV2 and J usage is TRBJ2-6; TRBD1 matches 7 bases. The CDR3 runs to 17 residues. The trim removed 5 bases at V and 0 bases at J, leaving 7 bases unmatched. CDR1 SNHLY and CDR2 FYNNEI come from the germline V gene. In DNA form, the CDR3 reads TGTGCCAGCAGTTACGGGACAGAACCCTCTGGGGCCAACGTCCTGACTTTC. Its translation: CASSYGTEPSGANVLTF.

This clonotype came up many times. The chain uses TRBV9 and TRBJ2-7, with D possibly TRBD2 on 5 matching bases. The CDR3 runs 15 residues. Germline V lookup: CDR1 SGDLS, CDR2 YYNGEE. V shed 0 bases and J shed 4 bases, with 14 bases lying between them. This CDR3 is CASSVGSSSLYEQYF. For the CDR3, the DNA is TGTGCCAGCAGCGTAGGGTCTAGCAGCTTGTACGAGCAGTACTTC.

The CDR3 DNA follows: TGTGCCAGCAGTTACTCGACGGAGAACACTGAAGCTTTCTTT. Translated: CASSYSTENTEAFF. V usage is TRBV6-6 and J usage is TRBJ1-1; D is unclear. The V gene's germline CDR1 is MNHNY and CDR2 SVGAGI (reference sequence). V gave up 0 bases and J gave up 1 base, with 6 bases separating them. CDR3 length equals 14 residues.

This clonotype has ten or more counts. The CDR3: CASSLWGGSTDTQYF. The CDR3 bases are TGTGCCAGCAGTTTATGGGGCGGGAGCACAGATACGCAGTATTTT. The chain has TRBV28 and TRBJ2-3; D is perhaps TRBD2 (5 bases). Trimming took off 0 bases at V and 0 bases at J, with 7 bases between the two ends. The CDR3 totals 15 residues. Looked up from germline, CDR1 is MDHEN and CDR2 is SYDVKM.

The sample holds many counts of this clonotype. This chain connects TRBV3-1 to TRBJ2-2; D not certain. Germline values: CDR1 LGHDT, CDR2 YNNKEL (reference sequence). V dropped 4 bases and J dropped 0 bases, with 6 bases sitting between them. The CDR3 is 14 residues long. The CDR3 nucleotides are TGTGCCAGCAGCCTCCGCGCGAACACCGGGGAGCTGTTTTTT. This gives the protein CASSLRANTGELFF.